These 20 T cell receptor beta chains were all obtained from the same sample, sequenced in a study of Graves' ophthalmopathy and Graves' hyperthyroidism. Amplifying from RNA transcripts, the study obtained TCR beta CDR3 regions. Investigators did first-round RT-PCR with HTBI primers, then second-round multiplex PCR. TCRdb reprocessed the multiplex PCR reads via MiXCR and lists one record per CDR3 protein. This repertoire shows under 350,000 distinct CDR3 sequences, 17% found once; its top ten account for approximately 13%. The sequencing input was peripheral blood. The receptors stem from an adult man with Graves' ophthalmopathy.

V usage is TRBV27 and J usage is TRBJ2-7; 9 bases line up with TRBD1. Trimming removed 4 bases from V and 1 base from J; junction bases left unmatched: 11. Germline V gene data show CDR1 as MNHEY and CDR2 as SMNVEV (reference sequence). The CDR3 is made up of 17 amino acids. CDR3 sequence reads: CASSSSRDRVGSYEQYF. DNA of the CDR3: TGTGCCAGCAGTTCGTCCCGGGACAGGGTAGGTTCCTACGAGCAGTACTTC.

The sample holds many counts of this clonotype. V usage is TRBV6-2 or TRBV6-3 and J usage is TRBJ1-2; 7 bases map to TRBD1. The CDR3 spans 16 residues. The germline CDR1 and CDR2 sequences are MNHEY and SVGEGT. The ends lost 5 bases at V and 4 bases at J; junction bases unmatched: 13. This CDR3 is CASSTPGQATFYGYTF. The CDR3 DNA reads as TGTGCCAGCAGTACCCCCGGACAGGCCACCTTCTATGGCTACACCTTC.

This clonotype was seen at least ten times. This sequence joins TRBV18 and TRBJ2-4; 8 bases match TRBD1. With V trimmed by 3 bases and J by 3 bases, 4 bases remained unmatched. CDR3 length equals 15 residues. Per germline, CDR1 KGHSH and CDR2 LQKENI. CDR3 in amino acids: CASSPPTGVKNIQYF. Here the CDR3 DNA reads TGTGCCAGCTCACCCCCGACAGGGGTCAAAAACATTCAGTACTTC.

The chain recombines TRBV6-5 with TRBJ1-1; perhaps TRBD1 as D (5 bases). V shed 5 bases and J shed 0 bases, with 16 bases lying between them. Germline loops: CDR1 MNHEY, CDR2 SVGAGI. The length of the CDR3 is 16 residues. As DNA, the CDR3 is TGTGCCAGCAGTACTATTGGGGACCCCATGAACACTGAAGCTTTCTTT. Translating it yields CASSTIGDPMNTEAFF.

This clonotype came up many times. The chain carries TRBV6-1 and TRBJ2-7; possibly TRBD2 for D (6 bases). Per the germline V gene, CDR1 is MNHNS and CDR2 is SASEGT. V lost 6 bases and J 0 bases, leaving 15 bases between the germline ends. The CDR3 sequence is 15 residues long. The CDR3 protein is CASRVGGGSSYEQYF. The CDR3 DNA sequence: TGTGCCAGCAGGGTCGGGGGTGGCAGCTCCTACGAGCAGTACTTC.

This clonotype was counted ten times or more. The chain employs TRBV30 and TRBJ1-1, with D possibly being TRBD1 (5 bases). The V end lost 6 bases, the J end lost 5 bases, and 10 bases lay between the germline ends. Per germline, CDR1 GTSNPN and CDR2 SVGIG (reference sequence). The CDR3 totals 11 residues. The CDR3 nucleotides read TGTGCCTGTGCGGGACTAACTGAAGCTTTCTTT. It translates to CACAGLTEAFF.

The V gene is TRBV11-2, the J gene TRBJ1-1; tentatively, D is TRBD1 (5 bases). Looked up from germline, CDR1 is SGHAT and CDR2 is FQNNGV. Trimming pared 7 bases from V and 3 bases from J, leaving 21 bases between. The CDR3 is made up of 16 amino acids. CDR3 nucleotides: TGTGCCAGCACCATTAATAGTAGGGGAACCTACACTGAAGCTTTCTTT. Amino acid sequence: CASTINSRGTYTEAFF.

This clonotype was detected many times. The chain employs TRBV18 and TRBJ2-5; the D gene is possibly TRBD2 (5 bases). The CDR3 sequence is 13 residues long. V lost 6 bases, J lost 1 base, and 9 bases lay in between. CDR1 and CDR2 from the germline V gene are KGHSH and LQKENI. The CDR3 nucleotides are TGTGCCAGCTCTCCGGGATCCCAAGAGACCCAGTACTTC. Encoded protein: CASSPGSQETQYF.

This clonotype was seen only once. V gene TRBV12-3 or TRBV12-4 combines with J gene TRBJ1-1, with 7 bases aligning to TRBD1. V lost 6 bases to trimming and J lost 3 bases; unmatched junction nucleotides: 7. The CDR3 extends over 14 amino acids. The CDR3 DNA sequence: TGTGCCAGCAGAGCAGGACAGGTGGACACTGAAGCTTTCTTT. This translates into CASRAGQVDTEAFF.

The table lists this clonotype with many counts. The chain is built from TRBV5-8 and TRBJ2-5; 15 positions agree with TRBD2. Germline V gives CDR1 SGHTS, CDR2 YDEGEE. CDR3 size: 15 residues. V dropped 4 bases and J dropped 5; count of bases not matched to a gene: 3. CDR3 coding DNA: TGTGCCAGCAGCGGACTAGCGGGAGGGTCCGAGACCCAGTACTTC. It codes for CASSGLAGGSETQYF.

This clonotype was picked up many times. This chain uses TRBV20-1 with TRBJ2-5; 8 bases agree with TRBD1. This CDR3 region has 11 residues. The germline gives CDR1 DFQATT, CDR2 SNEGSKA (reference sequence). V trimming: 6 bases; J trimming: 5 bases; junction bases outside the gene matches: 2. The CDR3 bases are TGCAGTGCGTACAGGGGGGAGACCCAGTACTTC. This gives the protein CSAYRGETQYF.

This clonotype was recorded at least ten times. The genes are TRBV19 and TRBJ2-7, with TRBD2 as a possible D gene (6 bases). Trimming pared 7 bases from V and 6 bases from J, leaving 16 bases between. Germline lookup yields CDR1 LNHDA and CDR2 SQIVND (reference sequence). This CDR3 is 13 amino acids long. The CDR3 bases are TGTGCCAGTACAACCGGGACTCTCGGCGAGCAGTACTTC. Translated: CASTTGTLGEQYF.

The CDR3 DNA reads as TGTGCCTGCACAGGGGGGAACACTGAAGCTTTCTTT. Translation gives CACTGGNTEAFF. The V call is TRBV30, the J call TRBJ1-1, with 8 bases fitting TRBD1. The CDR3 covers 12 residues. The V gene's germline CDR1 is GTSNPN and CDR2 SVGIG (reference sequence). V shed 6 bases, J shed 1 base, and the junction held 1 base outside the gene matches.

This clonotype was observed at least ten times. This rearrangement joins TRBV25-1 to TRBJ2-5; 7 positions agree with TRBD1. CDR1 and CDR2 from the germline V gene are MGHDK and SYGVNS. Trimming cost V 5 bases and J 1 base; bases outside gene matches: 4. The CDR3 is 14 amino acids. The CDR3 nucleotides read TGTGCCAGCAGTAACCCAGGGGGCCAAGAGACCCAGTACTTC. Translated, it gives CASSNPGGQETQYF. Full variable domain (missing parts from reference TRBV25-1 and TRBJ2-5): EADIYQTPRYLVIGTGKKITLECSQTMGHDKMYWYQQDPGMELHLIHYSYGVNSTEKGDLSSESTVSRIRTEHFPLTLESARPSHTSQYLCASSNPGGQETQYFGPGTRLLVL.

The sample holds many counts of this clonotype. The chain couples TRBV20-1 to TRBJ1-3; D not certain. V dropped 0 bases and J dropped 4 bases, with 7 bases sitting between them. Germline V gene data show CDR1 as DFQATT and CDR2 as SNEGSKA (reference sequence). The CDR3 has 13 residues. CDR3 sequence reads: CSAREGNGNTIYF. CDR3 sequence (DNA): TGCAGTGCTAGAGAAGGGAACGGAAACACCATATATTTT.

This clonotype was seen at least ten times. With a much larger clone just one base away, this may be a read error. This rearrangement joins TRBV6-1 to TRBJ2-7; 11 bases agree with TRBD1. The CDR3 is made up of 13 amino acids. Trimming removed 6 bases from V and 5 bases from J; junction bases left unmatched: 3. CDR1 is MNHNS and CDR2 is SASEGT in the germline V gene. The chain's CDR3 is CASRGQGGDEQYF. The CDR3 DNA reads as TGTGCCAGCAGGGGACAGGGGGGAGACGAGCAGTACTTC.

At least ten counts were recorded for this clonotype. The chain joins TRBV14 to TRBJ2-7; D might be TRBD1 (6 bases). The CDR3 is 16 residues long. Trimming cost V 3 bases and J 2 bases, with 17 bases left between them. CDR1 is SGHDN, CDR2 FVKESK, per germline. CDR3 DNA: TGTGCCAGCAGCCATCCTAGGTCAGGGGTGGCCTACGAGCAGTACTTC. Protein: CASSHPRSGVAYEQYF.

This clonotype has only a few counts. The chain recombines TRBV6-1 with TRBJ2-7, with unresolved D. The V and J ends lost 6 bases and 5 bases respectively, with 8 bases between them. This CDR3 is built from 11 residues. CDR1 and CDR2 from the germline V gene are MNHNS and SASEGT. The CDR3 DNA sequence: TGTGCCAGCAGAGGGCCTGACGAGCAGTACTTC. This sequence encodes CASRGPDEQYF.

The table lists this clonotype with many counts. The rearrangement uses TRBV6-1 and TRBJ1-1; D might be TRBD1 (6 bases). There are 13 residues in the CDR3. The V gene lost 8 bases and the J gene lost 0 bases, with 10 bases spanning the gap. Germline lookup yields CDR1 MNHNS and CDR2 SASEGT. The CDR3 sequence: CASLSGVNTEAFF. The CDR3 DNA reads as TGTGCCAGCCTTTCAGGGGTGAACACTGAAGCTTTCTTT.

Ten or more counts support this clonotype. The chain recombines TRBV20-1 with TRBJ1-2, with 7 bases lining up with TRBD1. With 4 bases clipped from V and 2 bases from J, the junction kept 7 bases outside the gene matches. The CDR3 has 14 amino acids. Germline lookup yields CDR1 DFQATT and CDR2 SNEGSKA (reference sequence). CDR3 residues: CSATRDSLNYGYTF. CDR3 DNA: TGCAGTGCTACAAGGGACAGTCTGAACTATGGCTACACCTTC.